This entry lists 30 T cell receptor beta chains sequenced from one sample in a study of T cells after yellow fever vaccination. TCRdb re-analysed the 5' RACE reads in MiXCR, keeping a single row per CDR3 protein. This table holds over 250,000 distinct CDR3 sequences, roughly 4.3% found once. The input for sequencing was PBMCs, taken 5 days after the yellow fever booster vaccination. All receptors derive from a man aged 18 to 35 who received the YFV17D yellow fever vaccine.

The chain joins TRBV7-9 to TRBJ1-6; D unresolved. The CDR3 totals 14 residues. The germline V and J ends were trimmed by 5 bases and 4 bases, with 9 bases remaining between them. Germline V gene lookup returns CDR1 SEHNR and CDR2 FQNEAQ (reference sequence). The CDR3 reads CASSPGDYNSPLHF. The CDR3, as DNA: TGTGCCAGCAGCCCGGGAGATTATAATTCACCCCTCCACTTT.

This rearrangement joins TRBV20-1 to TRBJ1-1; 10 nucleotides line up with TRBD1. CDR3 length: 15 residues. Trimming at V came to 6 bases and at J to 7 bases, leaving 14 bases not matched to a gene. In germline, CDR1 is DFQATT, CDR2 SNEGSKA (reference sequence). The CDR3 is CSAPRPGTGALEAFF. The CDR3 DNA reads as TGCAGTGCCCCGCGGCCCGGGACAGGGGCCCTTGAAGCTTTCTTT.

This clonotype showed up just a few times. The chain uses TRBV3-1 and TRBJ2-5, with 8 bases matching TRBD1. The CDR3 is 17 residues long. The germline V gene encodes CDR1 LGHDT and CDR2 YNNKEL (reference sequence). Trimming removed 3 bases from V and 0 bases from J; junction bases left unmatched: 9. The CDR3: CASSQLLTGGYQETQYF. DNA of the CDR3: TGTGCCAGCAGCCAGTTGCTTACAGGGGGGTACCAAGAGACCCAGTACTTC.

The V call is TRBV18, the J call TRBJ1-2, with D perhaps matching TRBD1 (5 bases). The V end was cut by 3 bases, the J end by 4 bases, with 12 bases between. Germline CDR1 reads KGHSH; CDR2 reads LQKENI. CDR3 size: 14 residues. CDR3 region: CASSPDTEAYGYTF. The CDR3 nucleotides read TGTGCCAGCTCACCGGACACGGAGGCCTATGGCTACACCTTC.

The chain is built from TRBV9 and TRBJ2-6; 9 bases map to TRBD1. CDR3 length: 18 amino acids. Trimming took 2 bases from V and 0 from J; bases not matched to a gene: 6. Germline-derived CDR1 and CDR2 are SGDLS and YYNGEE. The chain's CDR3 is CASSVTGGAISGANVLTF. CDR3 DNA sequence: TGTGCCAGCAGCGTTACAGGGGGCGCGATCTCTGGGGCCAACGTCCTGACTTTC.

The chain carries TRBV5-6 and TRBJ1-1; TRBD1 aligns across 8 bases. The CDR3 totals 18 residues. Germline CDR1 SGHDT, CDR2 YYEEEE. The V segment lost 5 bases and the J segment 0 bases; nucleotides outside the gene matches: 15. DNA for the CDR3: TGTGCCAGCAGTGACAGGGGTTTCTTCCGTCCGATGAACACTGAAGCTTTCTTT. Its translation: CASSDRGFFRPMNTEAFF. The full variable domain, its missing parts supplied by reference TRBV5-6 and TRBJ1-1, is DAGVTQSPTHLIKTRGQQVTLRCSPKSGHDTVSWYQQALGQGPQFIFQYYEEEERQRGNFPDRFSGHQFPNYSSELNVNALLLGDSALYLCASSDRGFFRPMNTEAFFGQGTRLTVV.

This clonotype was seen only a few times. This chain joins TRBV18 and TRBJ1-3; D is perhaps TRBD1 (5 bases). CDR1 KGHSH and CDR2 LQKENI come from the germline V gene. The ends were cut back, 1 base at V and 0 bases at J, with 7 bases in the middle. This CDR3 is 15 amino acids long. CDR3 DNA sequence: TGTGCCAGCTCACCACGCGGGGCCTCTGGAAACACCATATATTTT. It yields the protein CASSPRGASGNTIYF. The variable domain in full, completed from reference TRBV18 and TRBJ1-3, reads NAGVMQNPRHLVRRRGQEARLRCSPMKGHSHVYWYRQLPEEGLKFMVYLQKENIIDESGMPKERFSAEFPKEGPSILRIQQVVRGDSAAYFCASSPRGASGNTIYFGEGSWLTVV.

At least ten counts were recorded for this clonotype. This sequence joins TRBV5-1 and TRBJ2-1; 13 bases map to TRBD2. Per the germline V gene, CDR1 is SGHRS and CDR2 is YFSETQ. Germline trimming cut 2 bases from V and 0 bases from J; bases unmatched to any gene: 5. This CDR3 contains 18 residues. CDR3 amino acids: CASSFSTSGGSSYNEQFF. The CDR3 DNA is TGCGCCAGCAGCTTCTCGACTAGCGGGGGGAGCTCCTACAATGAGCAGTTCTTC.

This clonotype was observed a few times. The chain carries TRBV20-1 and TRBJ1-5; maybe TRBD1 (5 bases). There are 15 residues in the CDR3. CDR1 DFQATT and CDR2 SNEGSKA come from the germline V gene (reference sequence). V shed 4 bases and J shed 7 bases, with 20 bases lying between them. In DNA, the CDR3 is TGCAGTGCTACTACGCACGGCGGGGGGAGGCAGCCCCAGCATTTT. Its translation: CSATTHGGGRQPQHF.

This chain uses TRBV9 with TRBJ2-5; D call uncertain. The CDR3 is 15 amino acids. Germline V lookup: CDR1 SGDLS, CDR2 YYNGEE. The V gene lost 2 bases and the J gene lost 5 bases, with 16 bases spanning the gap. CDR3 sequence reads: CASSVTRTRQETQYF. The DNA for the CDR3 is TGTGCCAGCAGCGTGACCCGGACGAGGCAGGAGACCCAGTACTTC.

There are a few counts of this clonotype. The CDR3 region is CSNLTRTGHPSYEQYV. The CDR3 coding sequence is TGCAGTAATCTCACCCGGACAGGCCACCCAAGTTACGAGCAGTACGTC. The J gene is TRBJ2-7, the V gene TRBV20-1; 7 nucleotides line up with TRBD1. J lost 4 bases, V lost 8 bases, and 20 bases had no gene match. Per the germline V gene, CDR1 is DFQATT and CDR2 is SNEGSKA (reference sequence). The CDR3 has 16 residues.

The chain links TRBV5-1 to TRBJ1-1, with D tentatively TRBD1 (6 bases). The germline V gene encodes CDR1 SGHRS and CDR2 YFSETQ. The CDR3 contains 15 residues. The V end lost 0 bases, the J end lost 7 bases, and 16 bases lay between the germline ends. For the CDR3, the DNA is TGCGCCAGCAGCTTGGGTTGGGGGGCGCAAGGTGAAGCTTTCTTT. This codes for CASSLGWGAQGEAFF.

This clonotype was observed at least ten times. The chain uses TRBV5-1 and TRBJ1-5, with TRBD1 as a possible D gene (5 bases). This CDR3 contains 15 residues. Germline CDR1 and CDR2: SGHRS and YFSETQ. Trimming took 6 bases from V and 4 from J, leaving 17 bases between them. CDR3 protein: CASTPGPGPNQPQHF. CDR3 nucleotide sequence: TGCGCCAGCACCCCCGGACCGGGACCTAATCAGCCCCAGCATTTT.

This clonotype was counted between two and nine times. At one end, the junction sequence differs from germline, possibly due to a read error. V and J are TRBV9 and TRBJ1-6, with TRBD1 as a possible D gene (5 bases). Germline values: CDR1 SGDLS, CDR2 YYNGEE. This CDR3 region has 15 residues. CDR3 sequence: CASSVRGAYNSPLHF. CDR3 DNA sequence: TGTGCCAGCAGCGTGCGAGGGGCCTACAATTCACCCCTCCACTTT. The full variable domain, with the rest looked up from reference TRBV9 and TRBJ1-6, is DSGVTQTPKHLITATGQRVTLRCSPRSGDLSVYWYQQSLDQGLQFLIQYYNGEERAKGNILERFSAQQFPDLHSELNLSSLELGDSALYFCASSVRGAYNSPLHFGNGTRLTVT.

This clonotype was observed at least ten times. The rearrangement uses TRBV28 and TRBJ2-2; D is uncertain. Trimming removed 5 bases at V and 0 bases at J, with 13 bases between. The germline CDR1 and CDR2 sequences are MDHEN and SYDVKM. The CDR3 contains 16 residues. CDR3: CASSGVFSTNTGELFF. The CDR3 region has the DNA TGTGCCAGCAGTGGGGTCTTCTCCACGAACACCGGGGAGCTGTTTTTT.

This clonotype has only a few counts. This chain connects TRBV6-5 to TRBJ2-7, with TRBD1 matching over 8 bases. Germline V gene data show CDR1 as MNHEY and CDR2 as SVGAGI. Trimming removed 6 bases from V and 9 bases from J; junction bases left unmatched: 13. This CDR3 has 14 amino acids. In nucleotides, the CDR3 is TGTGCCAGCAGGGACAGGGAAGGATCAGGGTGGCAGTACTTC. As protein: CASRDREGSGWQYF.

This chain connects TRBV19 to TRBJ1-1; TRBD1 matches 7 bases. This CDR3 region has 16 residues. Germline values: CDR1 LNHDA, CDR2 SQIVND (reference sequence). V gave up 7 bases and J gave up 4 bases; unmatched junction bases: 15. This chain's CDR3 is CASKGWTGISTTEAFF. For the CDR3, the DNA is TGTGCCAGTAAAGGTTGGACAGGAATAAGCACCACTGAAGCTTTCTTT. Together with reference TRBV19 and TRBJ1-1, the CDR3 gives the full variable domain: DGGITQSPKYLFRKEGQNVTLSCEQNLNHDAMYWYRQDPGQGLRLIYYSQIVNDFQKGDIAEGYSVSREKKESFPLTVTSAQKNPTAFYLCASKGWTGISTTEAFFGQGTRLTVV.

The genes are TRBV7-2 and TRBJ2-5, with TRBD2 matching 9 bases. In germline, CDR1 is SGHTA, CDR2 FQGNSA. Losses at the gene ends were 5 bases for V and 3 bases for J; bases not matched to a gene: 7. The CDR3 has 15 residues. CDR3: CASSRGLATEETQYF. The CDR3 DNA follows: TGTGCCAGCAGCCGAGGACTAGCGACGGAAGAGACCCAGTACTTC.

The table lists this clonotype with a few counts. This chain uses TRBV7-2 with TRBJ1-5; D is unresolved. The germline V gene encodes CDR1 SGHTA and CDR2 FQGNSA. Trimming cost V 2 bases and J 1 base, with 9 bases left between them. The CDR3 totals 15 residues. CDR3 DNA: TGTGCCAGCAGCTTAACCCATGAGAGCAATCAGCCCCAGCATTTT. Translating it yields CASSLTHESNQPQHF.

This clonotype was seen only a few times. The chain combines TRBV6-5 with TRBJ1-2, with D possibly being TRBD1 (6 bases). This CDR3 is 15 amino acids long. Trimming took off 8 bases at V and 4 bases at J, with 20 bases between the two ends. Looked up from germline, CDR1 is MNHEY and CDR2 is SVGAGI. The CDR3 protein is CASSRQPGTPYGYTF. In DNA form, the CDR3 reads TGTGCCAGCTCACGCCAACCTGGGACACCCTATGGCTACACCTTC.

As to this clonotype: Compared with germline, one end of the junction differs, possibly owing to a read error. The rearrangement links TRBV5-1 to TRBJ1-3; 9 nucleotides align to TRBD1. CDR1 is SGHRS and CDR2 is YFSETQ in the germline V gene. The CDR3 is 12 residues long. This CDR3 is CASSWDRAIENF. CDR3 nucleotides: TGCGCCAGCAGCTGGGACAGGGCGATCGAGAATTTT.

This clonotype has only a few counts. V usage is TRBV27 and J usage is TRBJ1-1; D possibly corresponds to TRBD1 (6 bases). V lost 4 bases to trimming and J lost 5 bases, with 26 bases between them. This CDR3 has 18 residues. Germline V gene data show CDR1 as MNHEY and CDR2 as SMNVEV (reference sequence). Written as DNA, the CDR3 is TGTGCCAGCAGTTCCTCTTCCGGACAGATCCGAATAGTGACTGAAGCTTTCTTT. This sequence encodes CASSSSSGQIRIVTEAFF.

CDR3 bases: TGTGCCAGTAAGGGAACAGCAACTAATGAAAAACTGTTTTTT. It translates to CASKGTATNEKLFF. The J gene is TRBJ1-4, the V gene TRBV2; D not resolved. V shed 9 bases and J shed 0 bases, with 11 bases lying between them. This CDR3 has 14 amino acids. CDR1 SNHLY and CDR2 FYNNEI come from the germline V gene.

This clonotype was counted only a few times. The rearrangement links TRBV4-1 to TRBJ2-2, with TRBD2 matching over 7 bases. The CDR3 has 14 amino acids. CDR1 and CDR2 (germline): MGHRA, YSYEKL. J lost 6 bases, V lost 4 bases, and 5 bases had no gene match. In DNA, the CDR3 is TGCGCCAGCAGCCGGCCTGGACTAGCCGGGGAGCTGTTTTTT. Protein product: CASSRPGLAGELFF.

This clonotype was found a few times. The CDR3 DNA sequence: TGTGCCAGCAGCTTTGCTAGCGGGAGGACAGATACGCAGTATTTT. It encodes CASSFASGRTDTQYF. The chain links TRBV5-6 to TRBJ2-3, with TRBD2 matching 11 bases. Per the germline V gene, CDR1 is SGHDT and CDR2 is YYEEEE. J gave up 3 bases and V 2 bases, and 2 bases lay outside the gene matches. The CDR3 spans 15 residues.

The chain joins TRBV24-1 to TRBJ1-5; the D gene is possibly TRBD1 (6 bases). The V gene lost 5 bases and the J gene lost 9 bases, with 13 bases spanning the gap. Looked up from germline, CDR1 is KGHDR and CDR2 is SFDVKD. This CDR3 has 13 residues. The CDR3, as DNA: TGTGCCACCAGTGGAATCAGGGGTTGGCCCCAGCATTTT. Protein sequence: CATSGIRGWPQHF.

The V and J genes are TRBV6-5 and TRBJ1-6; D is ambiguous. V was pared by 0 bases and J by 9 bases, with 9 bases between. Germline V gene sequence: CDR1 MNHEY, CDR2 SVGAGI. This CDR3 region has 14 residues. This chain's CDR3 is CASSYSQAGSPLHF. The DNA for the CDR3 is TGTGCCAGCAGTTACTCCCAGGCGGGTTCACCCCTCCACTTT.

This clonotype appeared a few times. J is TRBJ2-1 and V is TRBV14; 7 bases are a match to TRBD1. J lost 8 bases, V lost 3 bases, and 7 bases had no gene match. The CDR3 extends over 14 amino acids. The germline CDR1 and CDR2 sequences are SGHDN and FVKESK. This CDR3 reads CASSQLQGYHEQFF. The CDR3, as DNA: TGTGCCAGCAGCCAGTTACAGGGGTACCATGAGCAGTTCTTC.

The rearrangement links TRBV29-1 to TRBJ2-5, with 8 bases aligning to TRBD2. Germline trimming cut 3 bases from V and 5 bases from J; bases unmatched to any gene: 8. Germline CDR1 reads SQVTM; CDR2 reads ANQGSEA. There are 14 residues in the CDR3. The CDR3 loop is CSVEPSGRRETQYF. The DNA for the CDR3 is TGCAGCGTTGAGCCTAGCGGGCGGCGGGAGACCCAGTACTTC.

This clonotype appeared many times. The V call is TRBV6-5, the J call TRBJ2-3; TRBD2 is a possible D gene (6 bases). The CDR3 is 14 amino acids. The germline gives CDR1 MNHEY, CDR2 SVGAGI. V was trimmed by 6 bases and J by 2 bases, leaving 12 bases between them. CDR3 region: CASRASDDTDTQYF. In DNA, the CDR3 is TGTGCCAGCAGGGCTAGCGACGACACAGATACGCAGTATTTT.